This T cell receptor (beta chain) was sequenced for a study of regulatory T cells in long-lasting Graves disease. The CDR3 totals 16 residues. With V trimmed by 1 base and J by 4 bases, 5 bases remained unmatched. Germline lookup yields CDR1 SGHDT and CDR2 YYEEEE. Time point of the sample: newly diagnosed GD, antithyroid drugs for less than 3 months. The TCR library used RNA extracted from PBMCs. Building of the TCR beta libraries involved iRepertoire HTBI primers and Arm-PCR of CDR3 regions. TCRdb ran MiXCR on the multiplex PCR reads and lists one entry per CDR3 protein. The repertoire holds about 330,000 distinct CDR3 sequences, with roughly 17% as singletons. The data were also submitted as part of a second study, on T cells in Graves' hyperthyroidism and ophthalmopathy. This second study says: Stable hyperthyroidism: no ophthalmopathy progression over 18 months of follow-up.

The chain carries TRBV5-6 and TRBJ2-2, with 9 bases lining up with TRBD2. The TCR was taken from a woman between 18 and 29 years old with Graves disease. The specimen was peripheral blood mononuclear cells (PBMCs), collected at new diagnosis, from a patient treated with antithyroid drugs. CDR3 nucleotide sequence: TGTGCCAGCAGCTTGAAGACTAGCGGCCTCACCGGGGAGCTGTTTTTT. It yields the protein CASSLKTSGLTGELFF. The variable domain in full, completed from reference TRBV5-6 and TRBJ2-2, reads DAGVTQSPTHLIKTRGQQVTLRCSPKSGHDTVSWYQQALGQGPQFIFQYYEEEERQRGNFPDRFSGHQFPNYSSELNVNALLLGDSALYLCASSLKTSGLTGELFFGEGSRLTVL.